This passage covers 13 T cell receptor beta chains from one sample sequenced in a study of shared clonotypes between healthy human individuals. The assay was immunoSEQ multiplex PCR, and TCRdb's table has in-frame clones only and misses some. The sample shows some 2,100,000 clones, approximately 96% of them seen only once. Sequencing input: naive CD4+ T cells sorted from blood. The sample's subset: CD45RA+ positively selected. These TCRs come from a man aged 18 to 30 in good health.

J is TRBJ1-2 and V is TRBV18; D uncertain. CDR3 length equals 16 residues. Per the germline V gene, CDR1 is KGHSH and CDR2 is LQKENI. The germline V and J ends were trimmed by 2 bases and 0 bases, with 13 bases remaining between them. The CDR3 loop reads CASSPSPATPNYGYTF. The DNA of the CDR3 is TGTGCCAGCTCACCAAGTCCAGCTACCCCTAACTATGGCTACACCTTC.

To note about this clone: Within the sample, other DNA sequences also encode this same CDR3. This CDR3 reads CASSLPGGGTDTQYF. The CDR3, as DNA: TGTGCCAGCAGCTTACCGGGGGGGGGCACAGATACGCAGTATTTT. This chain connects TRBV28 to TRBJ2-3, with TRBD2 identical over 8 bases. The CDR3 consists of 15 residues. Looked up from germline, CDR1 is MDHEN and CDR2 is SYDVKM. The V gene end was trimmed by 6 bases and the J gene end by 1 base; junction bases not matched to a gene: 6.

V is TRBV27 and J is TRBJ1-2; TRBD1 aligns across 8 bases. V gave up 5 bases and J gave up 5 bases; unmatched junction bases: 10. CDR1 is MNHEY, CDR2 SMNVEV, per germline (reference sequence). The CDR3 sequence is 15 residues long. The CDR3 protein is CASSHNSQGAYGYTF. The CDR3 DNA reads TGTGCCAGCAGTCATAACTCTCAGGGGGCTTATGGCTACACCTTC.

This clone came up once. Other DNA sequences from this sample encode an identical CDR3 as well. This chain connects TRBV6-5 to TRBJ1-5; D might be TRBD1 (5 bases). In germline, CDR1 is MNHEY, CDR2 SVGAGI. With 5 bases removed from V and 2 bases from J, the gap between germline ends came to 10 bases. There are 14 residues in the CDR3. CDR3 sequence: CASSRGVGNQPQHF. CDR3 nucleotide sequence: TGTGCCAGCAGTAGAGGGGTCGGCAATCAGCCCCAGCATTTT.

The V and J genes are TRBV6-6 and TRBJ2-4, with 7 bases lining up with TRBD1. This CDR3 is built from 16 residues. Germline CDR1 is MNHNY and CDR2 is SVGAGI (reference sequence). The trim removed 3 bases at V and 6 bases at J, leaving 11 bases unmatched. This chain's CDR3 is CASSYGVEGASNIQYF. The CDR3, as DNA: TGTGCCAGCAGTTATGGAGTTGAGGGGGCATCAAACATTCAGTACTTC.

V is TRBV4-1 and J is TRBJ1-5; D gene uncertain. This CDR3 is 13 amino acids long. Germline CDR1 and CDR2: MGHRA and YSYEKL. The V end was cut by 3 bases, the J end by 5 bases, with 8 bases between. CDR3 region: CASSHEFDQPQHF. The CDR3 DNA sequence: TGCGCCAGCAGCCATGAATTCGATCAGCCCCAGCATTTT.

The chain employs TRBV5-4 and TRBJ1-1, with TRBD1 matching over 7 bases. The CDR3 covers 16 residues. The junction had 11 bases not matched to a gene; V was cut back by 4 bases and J by 2 bases. Germline V CDR1 and CDR2: SGHNT, YYREEE (reference sequence). CDR3: CASSPGQGGLNTEAFF. For the CDR3, the DNA is TGTGCCAGCAGCCCGGGTCAGGGGGGTTTAAACACTGAAGCTTTCTTT.

J is TRBJ1-1 and V is TRBV30; possibly TRBD1 for D (6 bases). With 3 bases removed from V and 4 bases from J, the gap between germline ends came to 15 bases. The CDR3 totals 14 residues. Germline V lookup: CDR1 GTSNPN, CDR2 SVGIG (reference sequence). The CDR3 here is CAWRYRDTITEAFF. In DNA form, the CDR3 reads TGTGCCTGGAGGTACCGGGACACTATCACTGAAGCTTTCTTT.

The chain carries TRBV6-6 and TRBJ2-5; D is ambiguous. V lost 0 bases and J 5 bases, leaving 16 bases between the germline ends. The CDR3 has 16 amino acids. Germline V gene sequence: CDR1 MNHNY, CDR2 SVGAGI (reference sequence). CDR3 residues: CASSYSFNPTSETQYF. CDR3 DNA sequence: TGTGCCAGCAGTTACTCTTTCAACCCTACTTCGGAGACCCAGTACTTC.

The chain has TRBV6-1 and TRBJ1-4, with D perhaps matching TRBD1 (5 bases). From germline, CDR1 is MNHNS and CDR2 SASEGT. V lost 1 base, J lost 3 bases, and 9 bases lay in between. This CDR3 region has 15 residues. The CDR3 DNA reads as TGTGCCAGCAGTGAAGGTGGGACTCCTAATGAAAAACTGTTTTTT. Its translation: CASSEGGTPNEKLFF.

J is TRBJ1-2 and V is TRBV6-5, with a weak D call TRBD1 (6 bases). Germline V lookup: CDR1 MNHEY, CDR2 SVGAGI. The CDR3 spans 15 residues. Trimming removed 6 bases at V and 7 bases at J, with 21 bases between. CDR3 in amino acids: CASSPAGGPMSGYTF. In nucleotides, the CDR3 is TGTGCCAGCAGCCCGGCGGGGGGGCCGATGAGTGGCTACACCTTC.

The chain's CDR3 is CATSRDRDFTYEQYF. For the CDR3, the DNA is TGTGCCACCAGCAGAGACCGGGACTTTACCTACGAGCAGTACTTC. V and J are TRBV15 and TRBJ2-7; a weak D match, TRBD2 (6 bases). CDR3 length equals 15 residues. The V gene lost 0 bases and the J gene lost 2 bases, with 11 bases spanning the gap. The germline gives CDR1 LNHNV, CDR2 YYDKDF (reference sequence).

The chain links TRBV29-1 to TRBJ2-5, with 10 bases that match TRBD1. Germline V CDR1 and CDR2: SQVTM, ANQGSEA. With 6 bases clipped from V and 5 bases from J, the junction kept 9 bases outside the gene matches. This CDR3 has 14 amino acids. CDR3 protein: CSVTRQGAKETQYF. The CDR3 DNA reads TGCAGCGTCACGAGACAGGGGGCGAAGGAGACCCAGTACTTC.